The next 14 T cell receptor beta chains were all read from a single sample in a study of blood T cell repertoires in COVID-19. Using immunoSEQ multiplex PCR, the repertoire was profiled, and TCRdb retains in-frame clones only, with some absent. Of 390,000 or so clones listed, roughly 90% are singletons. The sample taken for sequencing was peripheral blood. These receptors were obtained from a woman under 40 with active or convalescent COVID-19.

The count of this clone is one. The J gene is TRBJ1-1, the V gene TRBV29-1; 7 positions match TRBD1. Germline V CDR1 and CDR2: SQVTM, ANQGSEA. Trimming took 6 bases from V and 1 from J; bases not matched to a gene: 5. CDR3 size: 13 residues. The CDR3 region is CSVAGTANTEAFF. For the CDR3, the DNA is TGCAGCGTCGCCGGGACAGCGAACACTGAAGCTTTCTTT.

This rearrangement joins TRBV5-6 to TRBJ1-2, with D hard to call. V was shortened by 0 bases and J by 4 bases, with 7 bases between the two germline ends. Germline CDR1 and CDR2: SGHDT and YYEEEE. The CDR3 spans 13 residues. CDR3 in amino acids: CASSLGRVYGYTF. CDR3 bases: TGTGCCAGCAGCTTGGGTAGAGTCTATGGCTACACCTTC.

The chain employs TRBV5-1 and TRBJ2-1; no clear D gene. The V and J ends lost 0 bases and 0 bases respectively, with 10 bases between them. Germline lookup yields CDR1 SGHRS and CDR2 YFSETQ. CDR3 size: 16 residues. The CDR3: CASSLVPVSSYNEQFF. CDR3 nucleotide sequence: TGCGCCAGCAGCTTGGTACCCGTGAGCTCCTACAATGAGCAGTTCTTC.

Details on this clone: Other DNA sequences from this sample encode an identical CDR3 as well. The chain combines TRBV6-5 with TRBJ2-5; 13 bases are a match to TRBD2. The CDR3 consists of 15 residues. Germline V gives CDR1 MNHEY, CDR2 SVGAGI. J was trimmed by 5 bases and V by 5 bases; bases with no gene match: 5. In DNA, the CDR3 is TGTGCCAGCAGTCGACTAGCGGGGGGTCAGGAGACCCAGTACTTC. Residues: CASSRLAGGQETQYF.

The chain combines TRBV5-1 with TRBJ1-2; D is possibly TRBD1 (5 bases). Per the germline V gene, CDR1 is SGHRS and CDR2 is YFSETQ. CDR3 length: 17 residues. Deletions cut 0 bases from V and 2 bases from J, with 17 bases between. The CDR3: CASSLELQGSSNYGYTF. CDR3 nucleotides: TGCGCCAGCAGCTTGGAGTTGCAGGGATCGTCCAACTATGGCTACACCTTC.

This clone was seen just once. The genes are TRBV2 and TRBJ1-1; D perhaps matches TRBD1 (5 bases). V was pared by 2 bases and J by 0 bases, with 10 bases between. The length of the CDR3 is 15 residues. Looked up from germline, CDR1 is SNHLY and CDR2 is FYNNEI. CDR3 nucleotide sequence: TGTGCCAGCAGTGAATTTCGGGGGATGAACACTGAAGCTTTCTTT. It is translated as CASSEFRGMNTEAFF.

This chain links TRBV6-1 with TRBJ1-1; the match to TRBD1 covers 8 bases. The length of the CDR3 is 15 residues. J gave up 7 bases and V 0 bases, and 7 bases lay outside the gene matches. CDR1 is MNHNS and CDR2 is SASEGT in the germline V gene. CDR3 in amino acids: CASSEAWTGRYEAFF. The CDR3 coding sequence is TGTGCCAGCAGTGAAGCCTGGACAGGGCGCTATGAAGCTTTCTTT.

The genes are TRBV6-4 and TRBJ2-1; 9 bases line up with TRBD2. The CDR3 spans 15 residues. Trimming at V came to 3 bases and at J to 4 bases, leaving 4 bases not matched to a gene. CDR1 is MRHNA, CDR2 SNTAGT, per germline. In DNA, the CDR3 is TGTGCCAGCAGTGAGGTAGCGGGAGAGTACAATGAGCAGTTCTTC. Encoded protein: CASSEVAGEYNEQFF.

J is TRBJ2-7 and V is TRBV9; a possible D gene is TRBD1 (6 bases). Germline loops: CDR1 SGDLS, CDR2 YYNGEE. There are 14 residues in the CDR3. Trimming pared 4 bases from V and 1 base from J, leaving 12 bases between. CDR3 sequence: CASSSGTLSYEQYF. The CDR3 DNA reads TGTGCCAGCAGCTCAGGGACATTGTCCTACGAGCAGTACTTC. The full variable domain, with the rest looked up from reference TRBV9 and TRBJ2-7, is DSGVTQTPKHLITATGQRVTLRCSPRSGDLSVYWYQQSLDQGLQFLIQYYNGEERAKGNILERFSAQQFPDLHSELNLSSLELGDSALYFCASSSGTLSYEQYFGPGTRLTVT.

The CDR3 region has the DNA TGTGCCAGCAGTGTCCTCGACTACAAAACACAGTACTTC. It specifies CASSVLDYKTQYF. The chain recombines TRBV12-3 or TRBV12-4 with TRBJ2-7; a possible D gene is TRBD2 (5 bases). The CDR3 runs to 13 residues. V lost 5 bases to trimming and J lost 10 bases, with 18 bases between them.

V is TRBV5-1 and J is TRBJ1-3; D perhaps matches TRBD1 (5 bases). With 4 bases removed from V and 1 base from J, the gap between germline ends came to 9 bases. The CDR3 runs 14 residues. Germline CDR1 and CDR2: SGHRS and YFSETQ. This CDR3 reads CASSIQGSGNTIYF. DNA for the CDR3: TGCGCCAGCAGCATCCAGGGTTCTGGAAACACCATATATTTT.

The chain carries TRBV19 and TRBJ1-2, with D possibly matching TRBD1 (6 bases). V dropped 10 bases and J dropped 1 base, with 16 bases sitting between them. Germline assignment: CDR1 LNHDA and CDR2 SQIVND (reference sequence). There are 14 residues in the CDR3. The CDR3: CATRGDLLNYGYTF. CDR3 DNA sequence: TGTGCCACCAGGGGTGACCTCCTTAACTATGGCTACACCTTC. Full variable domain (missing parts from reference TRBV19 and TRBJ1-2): DGGITQSPKYLFRKEGQNVTLSCEQNLNHDAMYWYRQDPGQGLRLIYYSQIVNDFQKGDIAEGYSVSREKKESFPLTVTSAQKNPTAFYLCATRGDLLNYGYTFGSGTRLTVV.

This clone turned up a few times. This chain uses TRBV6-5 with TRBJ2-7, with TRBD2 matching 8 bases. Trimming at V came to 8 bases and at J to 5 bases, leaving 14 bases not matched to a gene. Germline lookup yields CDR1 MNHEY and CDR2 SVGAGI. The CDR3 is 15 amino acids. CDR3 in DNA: TGTGCCAGCGGCGGGCCGGGGACTAGTGGTGACGAGCAGTACTTC. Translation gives CASGGPGTSGDEQYF.

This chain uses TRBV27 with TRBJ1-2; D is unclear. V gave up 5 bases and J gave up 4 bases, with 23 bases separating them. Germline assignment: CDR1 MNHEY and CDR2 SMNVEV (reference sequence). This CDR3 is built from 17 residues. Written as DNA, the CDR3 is TGTGCCAGCAGTAAGTCGTCACCTGCCTTGGAGGGCTATGGCTACACCTTC. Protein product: CASSKSSPALEGYGYTF.